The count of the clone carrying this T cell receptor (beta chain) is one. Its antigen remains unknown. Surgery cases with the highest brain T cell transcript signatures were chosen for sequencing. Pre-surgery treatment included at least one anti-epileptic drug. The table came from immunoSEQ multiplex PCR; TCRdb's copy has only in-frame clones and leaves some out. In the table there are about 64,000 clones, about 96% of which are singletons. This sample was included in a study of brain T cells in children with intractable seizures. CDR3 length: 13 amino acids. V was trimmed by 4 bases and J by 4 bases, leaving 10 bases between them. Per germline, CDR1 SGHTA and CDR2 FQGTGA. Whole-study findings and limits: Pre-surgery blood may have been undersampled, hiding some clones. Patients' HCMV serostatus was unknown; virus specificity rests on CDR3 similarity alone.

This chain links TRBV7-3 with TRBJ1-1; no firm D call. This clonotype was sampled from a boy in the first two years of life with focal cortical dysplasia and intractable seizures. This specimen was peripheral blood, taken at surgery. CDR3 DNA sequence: TGTGCCAGCAGCTCCCGGTCTAGCACTGAAGCTTTCTTT. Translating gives CASSSRSSTEAFF.